This passage covers 19 T cell receptor beta chains from one sample sequenced in a study of CD8 T cells in ankylosing spondylitis. General study findings and limits: Made up of under 10 highly homologous variants, a TCR beta motif appeared characteristic of ankylosing spondylitis blood.

For these receptors, no antigen is known. TCRdb fed the 5' RACE reads into MiXCR, producing one record per CDR3 protein. The sample carries 450,000 to 550,000 distinct CDR3 sequences, under 5.5% recorded once. Sequenced material: blood, either unsorted or a sorted T cell fraction (not recorded which). These receptors all come from a male donor with ankylosing spondylitis.

This clonotype showed up many times. The V call is TRBV12-3 or TRBV12-4, the J call TRBJ2-1; unclear D gene. Trimming shortened V by 1 base and J by 12 bases, and 7 bases separated the two germline ends. The CDR3 covers 11 residues. The CDR3 here is CASSLVGAQFF. The CDR3 DNA sequence: TGTGCCAGCAGTTTAGTGGGCGCGCAGTTCTTC.

This clonotype appeared many times. This chain connects TRBV10-1 to TRBJ2-3; TRBD2 agrees at 10 bases. This CDR3 has 17 amino acids. CDR1 WNHNN and CDR2 SYGVQD come from the germline V gene (reference sequence). J lost 2 bases, V lost 4 bases, and 9 bases had no gene match. CDR3 protein: CASSGPGLATSTDTQYF. For the CDR3, the DNA is TGCGCCAGCAGTGGACCGGGACTAGCGACTTCCACAGATACGCAGTATTTT.

This clonotype was observed many times. This chain uses TRBV5-6 with TRBJ2-5; the D gene is possibly TRBD2 (5 bases). Germline loops: CDR1 SGHDT, CDR2 YYEEEE. Trimming shortened V by 2 bases and J by 4 bases, and 6 bases separated the two germline ends. This CDR3 is built from 12 residues. CDR3 sequence (DNA): TGTGCCAGCAGCTTCGGGGTAGAGACCCAGTACTTC. It codes for CASSFGVETQYF.

This clonotype was seen many times. The chain recombines TRBV5-1 with TRBJ1-1; 10 bases agree with TRBD1. The CDR3 consists of 16 residues. Unmatched junction bases numbered 7, after V lost 3 bases and J lost 2 bases. The germline CDR1 and CDR2 sequences are SGHRS and YFSETQ. CDR3 sequence reads: CASSWGDRGFNTEAFF. The CDR3 DNA follows: TGCGCCAGCAGCTGGGGGGACAGGGGATTTAACACTGAAGCTTTCTTT.

On this clonotype itself: Since a much larger clone is just one base distant, this may be a read error. The chain links TRBV20-1 to TRBJ1-2; D ambiguous. This CDR3 has 16 residues. The germline CDR1 and CDR2 sequences are DFQATT and SNEGSKA (reference sequence). The CDR3 here is CSARDSALGLNYSYTF. The CDR3 nucleotides read TGCAGTGCTAGAGATTCTGCCCTTGGCCTTAACTATAGCTACACCTTC.

This clonotype was picked up a small number of times. The chain has TRBV12-3 or TRBV12-4 and TRBJ2-3; 10 nucleotides match TRBD1. Losses at the gene ends were 7 bases for V and 4 bases for J; bases not matched to a gene: 11. The CDR3 has 16 amino acids. CDR3 nucleotides: TGTGCCAGCACCCGCACCCGGGACAGGGGTGCAGATACGCAGTATTTT. Translation: CASTRTRDRGADTQYF.

In this sample, this clonotype turned up many times. The chain combines TRBV5-1 with TRBJ2-5, with 7 bases that match TRBD1. The germline V gene encodes CDR1 SGHRS and CDR2 YFSETQ. This CDR3 has 16 residues. With V trimmed by 2 bases and J by 5 bases, 12 bases remained unmatched. The CDR3, as DNA: TGCGCCAGCAGCTTTTCCGGGACAGTGACCGAGGAGACCCAGTACTTC. The encoded protein is CASSFSGTVTEETQYF. Using reference TRBV5-1 and TRBJ2-5 for the parts outside the CDR3, the full variable domain is KAGVTQTPRYLIKTRGQQVTLSCSPISGHRSVSWYQQTPGQGLQFLFEYFSETQRNKGNFPGRFSGRQFSNSRSEMNVSTLELGDSALYLCASSFSGTVTEETQYFGPGTRLLVL.

This clonotype was seen repeatedly, ten times or more. The chain couples TRBV6-2 or TRBV6-3 to TRBJ2-7, with unresolved D. The V end was cut by 7 bases, the J end by 7 bases, with 17 bases between. In germline, CDR1 is MNHEY, CDR2 SVGEGT. The CDR3 extends over 13 amino acids. DNA for the CDR3: TGTGCCAGCACTCCGTCAGGACCGATGGAGCAGTACTTC. Translated, it gives CASTPSGPMEQYF.

This clonotype was seen ten or more times. The V call is TRBV4-3, the J call TRBJ2-7, with D perhaps TRBD2 (5 bases). This CDR3 has 17 amino acids. The germline V gene encodes CDR1 LGHNA and CDR2 YSLEER. Trimming stripped 1 base from V and 2 bases from J, with 18 bases between. CDR3 in amino acids: CASSQGIPGSTPYEQYF. The CDR3 nucleotides read TGCGCCAGCAGCCAAGGTATCCCGGGAAGTACTCCCTACGAGCAGTACTTC.

This clonotype has at least ten counts. At one end, the junction sequence differs from germline, possibly due to a read error. The rearrangement joins TRBV7-7 to TRBJ2-1; no clear D. The CDR3 consists of 15 residues. Germline CDR1 is SSHAT and CDR2 is FNYEAQ (reference sequence). CDR3 protein: CASSLEKSSYNEQFF. Written as DNA, the CDR3 is TGTGCTAGCAGCTTAGAAAAGAGCTCCTACAATGAGCAGTTCTTC.

In this sample, this clonotype turned up many times. CDR3 DNA: TGTGCCAGCAGTTACTCGTTTCCCTCTTGGACGGAAGCGAACACCGGGGAGCTGTTTTTT. Residues: CASSYSFPSWTEANTGELFF. V usage is TRBV6-2 or TRBV6-3 and J usage is TRBJ2-2, with D uncertain. V was shortened by 0 bases and J by 0 bases, with 20 bases between the two germline ends. Germline V gives CDR1 MNHEY, CDR2 SVGEGT. This CDR3 has 20 amino acids.

The chain recombines TRBV7-2 with TRBJ2-1, with 7 nucleotides matching TRBD2. V trimming: 4 bases; J trimming: 9 bases; junction bases outside the gene matches: 6. Germline V CDR1 and CDR2: SGHTA, FQGNSA. This CDR3 comprises 13 residues. CDR3 sequence: CASSSRLAAEQFF. In DNA, the CDR3 is TGTGCCAGCAGCTCCAGACTAGCTGCTGAGCAGTTCTTC.

This clonotype was seen more than once but under ten times. The chain has TRBV6-2 or TRBV6-3 and TRBJ2-1; weak D call: TRBD2 (5 bases). This CDR3 has 12 residues. V gave up 6 bases and J gave up 8 bases, with 11 bases separating them. The germline V gene encodes CDR1 MNHEY and CDR2 SVGEGT. CDR3: CASSPLAYEQFF. In nucleotides, the CDR3 is TGTGCCAGCAGCCCTCTAGCATATGAGCAGTTCTTC.

In this sample, this clonotype turned up many times. The genes are TRBV12-3 or TRBV12-4 and TRBJ2-5, with a weak D call TRBD2 (6 bases). The CDR3 covers 13 residues. V dropped 6 bases and J dropped 1 base, with 9 bases sitting between them. The CDR3 sequence is CASSSSGQETQYF. As DNA, the CDR3 is TGTGCCAGCAGCAGTAGCGGCCAAGAGACCCAGTACTTC.

This clonotype was counted at least ten times. The chain joins TRBV7-2 to TRBJ2-7; D gene uncertain. Germline CDR1 is SGHTA and CDR2 is FQGNSA. V shed 4 bases and J shed 1 base, with 11 bases lying between them. The CDR3 consists of 14 residues. In nucleotides, the CDR3 is TGTGCCAGCAGCTGGTACAGCGTTTCCTACGAGCAGTACTTC. Its translation is CASSWYSVSYEQYF. The full variable domain, in which reference TRBV7-2 and TRBJ2-7 provide the parts outside the CDR3, is GAGVSQSPSNKVTEKGKDVELRCDPISGHTALYWYRQSLGQGLEFLIYFQGNSAPDKSGLPSDRFSAERTGGSVSTLTIQRTQQEDSAVYLCASSWYSVSYEQYFGPGTRLTVT.

This clonotype was observed at least ten times. The chain employs TRBV18 and TRBJ1-1; possibly TRBD1 for D (6 bases). Germline V lookup: CDR1 KGHSH, CDR2 LQKENI. The CDR3 has 16 amino acids. V gave up 6 bases and J gave up 0 bases, with 17 bases separating them. The CDR3 DNA reads as TGTGCCAGCTCCTCACCGGGACAAGACTTGAACACTGAAGCTTTCTTT. Its translation is CASSSPGQDLNTEAFF.

This chain connects TRBV5-6 to TRBJ2-5; the match to TRBD1 covers 8 bases. Germline values: CDR1 SGHDT, CDR2 YYEEEE. This CDR3 is 16 amino acids long. Trimming removed 4 bases from V and 2 bases from J; junction bases left unmatched: 10. The CDR3 loop is CASSPNPGQGQETQYF. The CDR3 nucleotides are TGTGCCAGCAGCCCAAACCCTGGACAGGGTCAAGAGACCCAGTACTTC.

This clonotype was found many times. This rearrangement joins TRBV4-1 to TRBJ1-2, with D unclear. With 1 base removed from V and 4 bases from J, the gap between germline ends came to 13 bases. This CDR3 is built from 15 residues. The V gene's germline CDR1 is MGHRA and CDR2 YSYEKL. The CDR3 DNA reads as TGCGCCAGCAGCCAAGCTTTAGGAGTGACCTATGGCTACACCTTC. Translating it yields CASSQALGVTYGYTF.

This clonotype was seen ten or more times. CDR3 in amino acids: CSASAASETQYF. The CDR3 bases are TGCAGTGCTAGTGCCGCCAGCGAGACCCAGTACTTC. This chain joins TRBV20-1 and TRBJ2-5; D is ambiguous. Germline V gene sequence: CDR1 DFQATT, CDR2 SNEGSKA (reference sequence). The V and J ends lost 3 bases and 5 bases respectively, with 10 bases between them. CDR3 size: 12 residues.